The 12 T cell receptor beta chains below come from one sample, sequenced in a study of shared clonotypes between healthy human individuals (dated by TCRdb to the early 2020s). Library construction relied on the immunoSEQ multiplex PCR assay. TCRdb stores this immuneACCESS table with in-frame sequences only. Part of the clones is absent; in the studies checked, under half of the shortfall reflects unresolved V genes, and no reason is known for the rest. The sample table contains hundreds of thousands of clones; only one count was recorded for roughly 77% of them. The ten top clones hold less than 15% of the sample. The sample comprised PBMCs. The receptor set was obtained from a woman aged 40 to 50 in good health. Some clones in this sample may be carry-over from other donors' samples.

This clone was detected only a few times. The chain combines TRBV18 with TRBJ2-2; 15 bases are a match to TRBD2. The V gene's germline CDR1 is KGHSH and CDR2 LQKENI. V lost 3 bases to trimming and J lost 2 bases; unmatched junction nucleotides: 4. The length of the CDR3 is 18 residues. The CDR3 here is CASSPPGLAGGNTGELFF. The CDR3 nucleotides are TGTGCCAGCTCACCGCCGGGACTAGCGGGAGGCAACACCGGGGAGCTGTTTTTT. The variable domain in full, with the rest retrieved from reference TRBV18 and TRBJ2-2, is NAGVMQNPRHLVRRRGQEARLRCSPMKGHSHVYWYRQLPEEGLKFMVYLQKENIIDESGMPKERFSAEFPKEGPSILRIQQVVRGDSAAYFCASSPPGLAGGNTGELFFGEGSRLTVL.

Remarks on this clone: This same CDR3 is encoded by further DNA sequences in the sample. The chain joins TRBV10-3 to TRBJ2-3; no definite D call. CDR3 length: 16 residues. CDR1 and CDR2 from the germline V gene are ENHRY and SYGVKD. V lost 3 bases and J lost 4, with 17 bases in between. CDR3 sequence reads: CAISDGSGWLADTQYF. As DNA, the CDR3 is TGTGCCATCAGTGACGGAAGTGGGTGGCTTGCAGATACGCAGTATTTT.

V usage is TRBV7-9 and J usage is TRBJ2-3; TRBD1 agrees at 7 bases. V lost 3 bases, J lost 6 bases, and 18 bases stayed unmatched. Germline V gives CDR1 SEHNR, CDR2 FQNEAQ (reference sequence). This CDR3 comprises 18 residues. The CDR3 protein is CASSLPMDGTVYLDTQYF. The CDR3 DNA reads as TGTGCCAGCAGCTTGCCAATGGACGGGACAGTTTATTTGGATACGCAGTATTTT.

The chain recombines TRBV28 with TRBJ1-2; 8 bases agree with TRBD1. Germline V gives CDR1 MDHEN, CDR2 SYDVKM. The CDR3 contains 16 residues. The ends lost 4 bases at V and 4 bases at J; junction bases unmatched: 11. CDR3 loop: CASSSSSQGQVYGYTF. The DNA for the CDR3 is TGTGCCAGCAGTTCGTCCTCCCAGGGACAGGTCTATGGCTACACCTTC.

V is TRBV7-9 and J is TRBJ1-3; no reliable D call. Germline values: CDR1 SEHNR, CDR2 FQNEAQ (reference sequence). The CDR3 has 14 residues. The V and J ends lost 5 bases and 0 bases respectively, with 8 bases between them. CDR3 sequence (DNA): TGTGCCAGCAGCCGGACGGTCTCTGGAAACACCATATATTTT. This gives the protein CASSRTVSGNTIYF.

V usage is TRBV28 and J usage is TRBJ1-4; TRBD1 matches 7 bases. The CDR3 spans 14 residues. Germline CDR1 MDHEN, CDR2 SYDVKM. Trimming took 8 bases from V and 7 from J; bases not matched to a gene: 10. CDR3 sequence reads: CASSPTGTTEKLFF. CDR3 nucleotide sequence: TGTGCCAGCTCCCCGACAGGGACGACTGAAAAACTGTTTTTT.

The chain joins TRBV7-2 to TRBJ2-3; D may be TRBD1 (6 bases). The germline gives CDR1 SGHTA, CDR2 FQGNSA. The CDR3 extends over 15 amino acids. Trimming removed 2 bases from V and 4 bases from J, with 13 bases in between. DNA for the CDR3: TGTGCCAGCAGCTTAACAGGGCTGGGGTCAGATACGCAGTATTTT. The encoded protein is CASSLTGLGSDTQYF.

Notes on this clone: The junction shows a germline mismatch at one end, possibly a read error. V usage is TRBV7-7 and J usage is TRBJ2-2; 9 nucleotides line up with TRBD2. There are 14 residues in the CDR3. The germline V gene encodes CDR1 SSHAT and CDR2 FNYEAQ (reference sequence). CDR3 nucleotides: TGTGCTAGCAGCTTAGCGGGGGACACCGGGGAGCTGTTTTTT. Its protein is CASSLAGDTGELFF.

This clone turned up a few times. The chain recombines TRBV6-1 with TRBJ2-1; TRBD1 matches at 8 bases. Losses at the gene ends were 2 bases for V and 3 bases for J; bases not matched to a gene: 6. This CDR3 spans 16 amino acids. The V gene's germline CDR1 is MNHNS and CDR2 SASEGT. The CDR3 nucleotides are TGTGCCAGCAGTGAAACCTTCGGACAGGGCTACAATGAGCAGTTCTTC. This encodes CASSETFGQGYNEQFF.

This sequence joins TRBV4-2 and TRBJ1-4; D ambiguous. This CDR3 region has 17 residues. From germline, CDR1 is LGHNA and CDR2 YNFKEQ. Trimming took 2 bases from V and 4 from J, leaving 17 bases between them. The CDR3 spells CASSQSGGRVGNEKLFF. CDR3 DNA: TGTGCCAGCAGCCAAAGTGGAGGGAGGGTGGGTAATGAAAAACTGTTTTTT.

The chain is built from TRBV19 and TRBJ1-1; 8 bases align to TRBD1. Germline V gene sequence: CDR1 LNHDA, CDR2 SQIVND (reference sequence). The CDR3 runs to 14 residues. V lost 5 bases, J lost 5 bases, and 7 bases stayed unmatched. The CDR3 nucleotides read TGTGCCAGTAGTTCGGGGACAGGTTTTACTGAAGCTTTCTTT. It is translated as CASSSGTGFTEAFF.

This chain joins TRBV15 and TRBJ2-6; no firm D call. The V and J ends lost 3 bases and 0 bases respectively, with 9 bases between them. The CDR3 extends over 16 amino acids. Germline values: CDR1 LNHNV, CDR2 YYDKDF (reference sequence). The CDR3 DNA follows: TGTGCCACCAGCAGTTCCACTTTCTCTGGGGCCAACGTCCTGACTTTC. It yields the protein CATSSSTFSGANVLTF.